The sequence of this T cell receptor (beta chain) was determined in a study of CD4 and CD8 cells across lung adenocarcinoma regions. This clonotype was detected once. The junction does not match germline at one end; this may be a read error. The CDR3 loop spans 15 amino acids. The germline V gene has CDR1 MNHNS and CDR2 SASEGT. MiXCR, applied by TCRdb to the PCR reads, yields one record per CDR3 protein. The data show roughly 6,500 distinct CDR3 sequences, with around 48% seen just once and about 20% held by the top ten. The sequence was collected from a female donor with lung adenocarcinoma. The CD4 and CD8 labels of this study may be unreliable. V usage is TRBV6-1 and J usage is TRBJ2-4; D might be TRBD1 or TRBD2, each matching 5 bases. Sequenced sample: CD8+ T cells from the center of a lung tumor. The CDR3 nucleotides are TGTGCCAGCATGTCGGGGCTGTCACACACAAATATGCAGTACTTT. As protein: CASMSGLSHTNMQYF.